This T cell receptor (beta chain) was profiled in a study of siplizumab effects on memory and regulatory T cells. A remark on this clone: The target antigen is unknown.

Only in-frame clones appear in the TCRdb table, and some are missing; sequencing was by immunoSEQ multiplex PCR. The repertoire includes 70,000 to 95,000 clones, about 87% of them detected once, and more than 14% sits in the top ten. Study-wide results and limits: Of the alloreactive clones, only a minor fraction mapped to unstimulated subsets. Proliferating Tregs taken from siplizumab cultures were not shown to have a confirmed suppressive function.

The CDR3 consists of 14 residues. Trimming stripped 2 bases from V and 0 bases from J, with 8 bases between. CDR1 and CDR2 (germline): SGDLS, YYNGEE. The sequence was obtained from a human donor in good health. The chain links TRBV9 to TRBJ1-1; D unclear. Sequenced: CD4+ T cells sorted from blood. CDR3: CASSVDPVNTEAFF. CDR3 DNA sequence: TGTGCCAGCAGCGTCGACCCCGTGAACACTGAAGCTTTCTTT.